Included here is one T cell receptor beta chain sequence, with context. Some clones are missing from TCRdb's copy, which holds only in-frame ones; the method was immunoSEQ multiplex PCR. Among about 120,000 clones listed, around nine tenths were seen once. This sample was taken from a study of blood T cell repertoires in COVID-19. Trimming removed 3 bases at V and 6 bases at J, with 18 bases between. CDR3 size: 17 residues. CDR1 is SGHTA, CDR2 FQGNSA, per germline. The receptor was derived from a human donor in a cohort sampled during active COVID-19. The rearrangement uses TRBV7-2 and TRBJ1-6; weak D call: TRBD1 (6 bases). Sample: peripheral blood. The CDR3, as DNA: TGTGCCAGCAGCTTTTCATCGGGAGGGGGAGCTAATTCACCCCTCCACTTT. Amino acids: CASSFSSGGGANSPLHF. The whole variable domain, remainder taken from reference TRBV7-2 and TRBJ1-6, is GAGVSQSPSNKVTEKGKDVELRCDPISGHTALYWYRQSLGQGLEFLIYFQGNSAPDKSGLPSDRFSAERTGGSVSTLTIQRTQQEDSAVYLCASSFSSGGGANSPLHFGNGTRLTVT.